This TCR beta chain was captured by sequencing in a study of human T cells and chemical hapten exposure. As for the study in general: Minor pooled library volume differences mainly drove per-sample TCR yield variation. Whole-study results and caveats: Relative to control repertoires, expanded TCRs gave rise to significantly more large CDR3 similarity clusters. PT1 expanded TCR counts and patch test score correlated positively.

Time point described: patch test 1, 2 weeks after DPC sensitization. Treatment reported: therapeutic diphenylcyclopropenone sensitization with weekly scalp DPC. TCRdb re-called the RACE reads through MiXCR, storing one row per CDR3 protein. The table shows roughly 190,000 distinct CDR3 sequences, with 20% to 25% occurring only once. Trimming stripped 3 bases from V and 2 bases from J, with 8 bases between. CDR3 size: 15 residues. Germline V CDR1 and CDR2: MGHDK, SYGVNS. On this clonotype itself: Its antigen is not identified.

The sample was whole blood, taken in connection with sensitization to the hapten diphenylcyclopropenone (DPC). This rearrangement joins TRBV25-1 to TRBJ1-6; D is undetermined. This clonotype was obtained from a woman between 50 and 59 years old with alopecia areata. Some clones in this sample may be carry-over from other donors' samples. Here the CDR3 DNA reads TGTGCCAGCAGTGACGAGGGTGCCTATAATTCACCCCTCCACTTT. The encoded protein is CASSDEGAYNSPLHF.